The clone carrying this T cell receptor beta chain came up a few times. The antigen remains unidentified. The source of the sample is a study of T-cell reconstitution after alpha-beta-depleted transplantation in children. General study findings and limits: Among T cells one year after transplant, newly produced cells accounted for most counts and diversity. Surviving recipient T cells and thymic progenitors produced the high day-60 TCRbeta diversity seen in some patients. After transplant, at about two months, alpha-beta T cells were reportedly derived from several hundred expanded graft clones.

A TCRbeta library incorporating unique molecular identifiers was prepared. TCRdb re-derived calls from the PCR reads in MiXCR, one entry per CDR3 protein. In the table there are some 600,000 distinct CDR3 sequences, over 10% of which are singletons. With 2 bases clipped from V and 4 bases from J, the junction kept 11 bases outside the gene matches. Germline values: CDR1 LGHDT, CDR2 YNNKEL (reference sequence). The CDR3 is 18 residues long. The starting material was PBMCs, mostly from graft donor cells, obtained 360 days after TCRalphabeta/CD19-depleted stem cell transplant. V usage is TRBV3-1 and J usage is TRBJ2-5; 12 nucleotides agree with TRBD2. The clonotype comes from a male patient aged 10 to 17 who had a stem cell transplant for acute myeloid leukemia, so the T cells may come from the graft donor. The CDR3, as DNA: TGTGCCAGCAGCCAACTTCCCCCTCTAGCGGGAGGGGGAGAGACCCAGTACTTC. Amino acid sequence: CASSQLPPLAGGGETQYF.